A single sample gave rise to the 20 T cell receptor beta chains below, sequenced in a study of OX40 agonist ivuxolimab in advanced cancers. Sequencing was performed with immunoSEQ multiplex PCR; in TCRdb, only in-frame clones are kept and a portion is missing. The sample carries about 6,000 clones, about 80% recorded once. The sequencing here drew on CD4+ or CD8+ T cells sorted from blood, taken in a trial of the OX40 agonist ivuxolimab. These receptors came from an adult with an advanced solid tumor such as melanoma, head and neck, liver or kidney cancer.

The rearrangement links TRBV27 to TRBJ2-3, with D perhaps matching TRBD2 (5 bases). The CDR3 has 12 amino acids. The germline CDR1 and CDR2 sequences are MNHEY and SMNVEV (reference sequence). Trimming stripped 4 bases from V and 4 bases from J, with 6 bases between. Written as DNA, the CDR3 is TGTGCCAGCAGTTCCGGGGCAGATACGCAGTATTTT. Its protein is CASSSGADTQYF.

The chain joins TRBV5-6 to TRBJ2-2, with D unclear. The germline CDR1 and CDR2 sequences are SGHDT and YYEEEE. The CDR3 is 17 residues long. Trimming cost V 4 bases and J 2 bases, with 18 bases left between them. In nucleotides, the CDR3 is TGTGCCAGCAGCCCTTCGGTCACGACCTTAAACACCGGGGAGCTGTTTTTT. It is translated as CASSPSVTTLNTGELFF.

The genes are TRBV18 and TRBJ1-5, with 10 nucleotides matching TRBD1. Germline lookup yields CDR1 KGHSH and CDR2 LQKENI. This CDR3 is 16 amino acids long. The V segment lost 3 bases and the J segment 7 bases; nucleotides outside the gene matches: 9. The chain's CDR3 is CASSPPGTGVRQPQHF. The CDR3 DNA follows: TGTGCCAGCTCACCTCCCGGGACAGGGGTAAGACAGCCCCAGCATTTT.

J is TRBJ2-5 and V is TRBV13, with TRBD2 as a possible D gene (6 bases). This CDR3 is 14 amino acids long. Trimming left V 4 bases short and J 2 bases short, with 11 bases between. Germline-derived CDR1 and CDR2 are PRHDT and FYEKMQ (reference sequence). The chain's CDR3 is CASSSKGRQETQYF. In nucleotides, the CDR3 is TGTGCCAGCAGCTCCAAGGGGAGGCAAGAGACCCAGTACTTC.

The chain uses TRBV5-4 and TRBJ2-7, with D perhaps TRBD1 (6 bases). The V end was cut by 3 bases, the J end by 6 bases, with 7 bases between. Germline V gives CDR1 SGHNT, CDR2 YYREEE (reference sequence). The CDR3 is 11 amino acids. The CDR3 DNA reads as TGTGCCAGCAGCTCAGGGGCCGAGCAGTACTTC. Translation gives CASSSGAEQYF.

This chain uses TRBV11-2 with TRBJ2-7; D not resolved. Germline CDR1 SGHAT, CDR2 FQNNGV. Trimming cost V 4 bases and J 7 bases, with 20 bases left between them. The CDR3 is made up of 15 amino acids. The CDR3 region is CASSSGWAPGSEQYF. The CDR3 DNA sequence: TGTGCCAGCAGCTCTGGTTGGGCACCAGGTTCGGAGCAGTACTTC.

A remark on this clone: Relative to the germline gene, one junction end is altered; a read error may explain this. This CDR3 reads CASSYGPQGPEF. For the CDR3, the DNA is TGTGCCAGCAGTTACGGTCCACAGGGGCCTGAGTTC. The chain joins TRBV6-5 to TRBJ2-3; TRBD1 matches at 7 bases. The CDR3 extends over 12 amino acids. Germline V lookup: CDR1 MNHEY, CDR2 SVGAGI.

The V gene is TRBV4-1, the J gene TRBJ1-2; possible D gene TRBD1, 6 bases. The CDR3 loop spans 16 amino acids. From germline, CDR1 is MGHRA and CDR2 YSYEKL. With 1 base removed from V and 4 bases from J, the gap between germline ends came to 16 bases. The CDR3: CASSQASRDMVYGYTF. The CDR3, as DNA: TGCGCCAGCAGCCAAGCCTCAAGGGACATGGTCTATGGCTACACCTTC.

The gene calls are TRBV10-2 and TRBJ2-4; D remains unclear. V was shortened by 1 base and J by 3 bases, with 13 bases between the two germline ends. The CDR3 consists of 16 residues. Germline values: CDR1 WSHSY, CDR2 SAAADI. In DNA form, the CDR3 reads TGCGCCAGCAGTGAGTGGGTGGCGACGGGCAAAAACATTCAGTACTTC. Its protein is CASSEWVATGKNIQYF.

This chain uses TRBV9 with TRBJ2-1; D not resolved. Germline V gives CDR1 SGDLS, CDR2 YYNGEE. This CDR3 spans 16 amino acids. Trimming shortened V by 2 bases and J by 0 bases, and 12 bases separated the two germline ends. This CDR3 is CASSVRDIYSYNEQFF. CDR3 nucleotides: TGTGCCAGCAGCGTTAGGGATATCTACTCCTACAATGAGCAGTTCTTC. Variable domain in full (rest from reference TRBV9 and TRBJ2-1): DSGVTQTPKHLITATGQRVTLRCSPRSGDLSVYWYQQSLDQGLQFLIQYYNGEERAKGNILERFSAQQFPDLHSELNLSSLELGDSALYFCASSVRDIYSYNEQFFGPGTRLTVL.

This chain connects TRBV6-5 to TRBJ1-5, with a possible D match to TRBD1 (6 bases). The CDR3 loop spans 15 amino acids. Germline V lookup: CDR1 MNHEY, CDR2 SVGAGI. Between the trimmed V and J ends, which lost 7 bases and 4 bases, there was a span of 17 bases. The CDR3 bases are TGTGCCAGCAAGGGTAGGGGGGAACGGAATCAGCCCCAGCATTTT. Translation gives CASKGRGERNQPQHF.

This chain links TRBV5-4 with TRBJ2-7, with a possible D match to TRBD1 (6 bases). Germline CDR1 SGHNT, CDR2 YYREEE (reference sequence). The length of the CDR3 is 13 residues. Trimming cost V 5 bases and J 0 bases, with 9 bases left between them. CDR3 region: CASSRDNSYEQYF. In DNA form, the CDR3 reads TGTGCCAGCAGTCGGGACAACTCCTACGAGCAGTACTTC.

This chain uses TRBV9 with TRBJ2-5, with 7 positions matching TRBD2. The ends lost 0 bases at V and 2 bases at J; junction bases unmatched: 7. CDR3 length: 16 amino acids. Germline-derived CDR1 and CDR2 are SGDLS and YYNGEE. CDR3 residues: CASSVAYGGGQETQYF. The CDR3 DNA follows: TGTGCCAGCAGCGTAGCGTATGGCGGGGGACAAGAGACCCAGTACTTC.

The CDR3 region has the DNA TGCGCCAGCAGCCAAGATAGCCCGGGAAGGCACTATGGCTACACCTTC. Translation gives CASSQDSPGRHYGYTF. This chain uses TRBV4-3 with TRBJ1-2, with D hard to call. The CDR3 is made up of 16 amino acids. CDR1 is LGHNA, CDR2 YSLEER, per germline. V was cut by 0 bases and J by 3 bases, with 14 bases left in between.

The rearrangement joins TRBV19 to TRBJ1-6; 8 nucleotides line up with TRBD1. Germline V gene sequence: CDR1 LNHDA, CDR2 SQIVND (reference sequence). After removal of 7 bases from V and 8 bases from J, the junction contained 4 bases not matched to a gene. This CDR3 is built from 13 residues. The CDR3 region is CASTDRAYSPLHF. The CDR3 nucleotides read TGTGCCAGTACGGACAGGGCTTATTCACCCCTCCACTTT.

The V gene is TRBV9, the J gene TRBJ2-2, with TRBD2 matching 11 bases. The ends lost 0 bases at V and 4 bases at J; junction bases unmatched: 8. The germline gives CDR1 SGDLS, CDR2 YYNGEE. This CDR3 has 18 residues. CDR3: CASSVAVSGGASTGELFF. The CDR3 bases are TGTGCCAGCAGCGTAGCTGTTAGCGGGGGGGCGAGCACCGGGGAGCTGTTTTTT. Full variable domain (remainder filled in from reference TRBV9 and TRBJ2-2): DSGVTQTPKHLITATGQRVTLRCSPRSGDLSVYWYQQSLDQGLQFLIQYYNGEERAKGNILERFSAQQFPDLHSELNLSSLELGDSALYFCASSVAVSGGASTGELFFGEGSRLTVL.

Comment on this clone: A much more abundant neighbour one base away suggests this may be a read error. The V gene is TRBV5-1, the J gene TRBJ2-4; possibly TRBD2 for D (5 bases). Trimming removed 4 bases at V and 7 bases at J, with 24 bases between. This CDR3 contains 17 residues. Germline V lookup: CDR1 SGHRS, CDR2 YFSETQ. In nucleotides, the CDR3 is TGCGCCAGCAGCGTCGGGGATGAAGGTTTCGAGGGTAACATTCAGTACTTC. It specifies CASSVGDEGFEGNIQYF. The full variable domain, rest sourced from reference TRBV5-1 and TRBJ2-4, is KAGVTQTPRYLIKTRGQQVTLSCSPISGHRSVSWYQQTPGQGLQFLFEYFSETQRNKGNFPGRFSGRQFSNSRSEMNVSTLELGDSALYLCASSVGDEGFEGNIQYFGAGTRLSVL.

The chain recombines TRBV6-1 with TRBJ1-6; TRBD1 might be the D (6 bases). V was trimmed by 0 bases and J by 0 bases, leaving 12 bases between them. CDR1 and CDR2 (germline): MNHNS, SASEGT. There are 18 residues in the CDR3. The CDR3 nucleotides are TGTGCCAGCAGTGAAGCTGGGGGGCCGAGCTCCTATAATTCACCCCTCCACTTT. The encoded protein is CASSEAGGPSSYNSPLHF.

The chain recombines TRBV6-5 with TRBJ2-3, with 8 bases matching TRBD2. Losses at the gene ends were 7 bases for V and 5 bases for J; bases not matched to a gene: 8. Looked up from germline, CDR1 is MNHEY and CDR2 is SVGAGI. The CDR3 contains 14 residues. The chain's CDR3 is CASTESGGIDTQYF. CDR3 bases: TGTGCCAGCACCGAAAGCGGGGGTATAGATACGCAGTATTTT.

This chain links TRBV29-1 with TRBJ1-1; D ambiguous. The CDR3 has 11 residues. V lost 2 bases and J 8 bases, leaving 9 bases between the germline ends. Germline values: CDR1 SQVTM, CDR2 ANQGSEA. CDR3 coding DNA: TGCAGCGTTGAAAAGCTGGGCGAAGCTTTCTTT. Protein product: CSVEKLGEAFF.